This entry features one T cell receptor (beta chain) sequence. Antigen unknown. The source of the sample is a study of identical twins. Study-wide findings and caveats: Insertions were reduced in abundant cord blood beta clonotypes but not in memory repertoires.

This CDR3 spans 14 amino acids. The germline gives CDR1 KGHSH, CDR2 LQKENI. Trimming left V 4 bases short and J 1 base short, with 10 bases between. TCRdb re-derived calls from the 5' RACE reads in MiXCR, one entry per CDR3 protein. The sample consists of around 480,000 distinct CDR3 sequences, around 14% of them appearing once. The sample was also reused in another study, on yellow fever vaccine responses in identical twins.

The V gene is TRBV18, the J gene TRBJ1-1, with unresolved D. Sequenced material: CD4+ T cells sorted from blood. This receptor was taken from a woman younger than 30 in good health. Written as DNA, the CDR3 is TGTGCCAGCTCACACAATGAAAAGAACACTGAAGCTTTCTTT. This gives the protein CASSHNEKNTEAFF.